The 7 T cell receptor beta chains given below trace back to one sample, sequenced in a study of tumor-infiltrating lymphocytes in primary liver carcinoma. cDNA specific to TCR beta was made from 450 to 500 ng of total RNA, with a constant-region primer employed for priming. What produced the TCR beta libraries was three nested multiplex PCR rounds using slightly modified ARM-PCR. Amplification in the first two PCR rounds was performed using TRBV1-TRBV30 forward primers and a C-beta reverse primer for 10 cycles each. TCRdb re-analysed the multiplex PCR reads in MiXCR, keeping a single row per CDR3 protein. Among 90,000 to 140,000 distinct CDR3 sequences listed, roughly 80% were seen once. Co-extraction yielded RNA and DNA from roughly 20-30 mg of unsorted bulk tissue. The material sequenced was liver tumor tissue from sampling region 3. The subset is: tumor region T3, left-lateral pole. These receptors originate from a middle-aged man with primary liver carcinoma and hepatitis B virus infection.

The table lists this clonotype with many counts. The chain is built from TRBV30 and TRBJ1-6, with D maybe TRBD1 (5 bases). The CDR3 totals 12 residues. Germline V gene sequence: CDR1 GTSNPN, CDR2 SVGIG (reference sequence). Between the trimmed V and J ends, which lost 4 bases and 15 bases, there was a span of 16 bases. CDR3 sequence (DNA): TGTGCCTGGAACCCCTCGGGGCCGCTCCTCCACTTT. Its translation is CAWNPSGPLLHF.

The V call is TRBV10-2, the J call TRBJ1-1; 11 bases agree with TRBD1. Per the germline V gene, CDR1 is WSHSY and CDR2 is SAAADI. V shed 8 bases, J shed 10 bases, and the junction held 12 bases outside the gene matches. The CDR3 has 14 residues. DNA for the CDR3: TGCGCCAGCGGACAGGGGGCAGCGAACACCGTAGCTTTCTTT. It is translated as CASGQGAANTVAFF.

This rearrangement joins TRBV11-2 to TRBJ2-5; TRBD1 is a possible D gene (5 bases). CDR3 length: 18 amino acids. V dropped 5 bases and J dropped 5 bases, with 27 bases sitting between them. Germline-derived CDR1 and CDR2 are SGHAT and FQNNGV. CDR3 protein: CASSPGSIQGTGRETQYF. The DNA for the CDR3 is TGTGCCAGCAGCCCTGGCTCAATCCAGGGTACTGGGCGTGAGACCCAGTACTTC.

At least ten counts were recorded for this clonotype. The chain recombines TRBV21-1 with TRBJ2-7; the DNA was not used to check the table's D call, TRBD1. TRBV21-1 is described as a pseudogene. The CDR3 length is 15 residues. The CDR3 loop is CASVLGQGKPYEQYF. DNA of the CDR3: TGTGCCAGCGTACTCGGGCAGGGCAAACCCTACGAGCAGTACTTC.

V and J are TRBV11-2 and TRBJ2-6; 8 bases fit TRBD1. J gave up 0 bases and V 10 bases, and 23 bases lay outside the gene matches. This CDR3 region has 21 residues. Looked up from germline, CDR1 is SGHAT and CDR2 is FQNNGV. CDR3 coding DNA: TGTGCCAACAACGTGGGGGGAGACAGGGGCATTTCCCTCTCTGGGGCCAACGTCCTGACTTTC. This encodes CANNVGGDRGISLSGANVLTF.

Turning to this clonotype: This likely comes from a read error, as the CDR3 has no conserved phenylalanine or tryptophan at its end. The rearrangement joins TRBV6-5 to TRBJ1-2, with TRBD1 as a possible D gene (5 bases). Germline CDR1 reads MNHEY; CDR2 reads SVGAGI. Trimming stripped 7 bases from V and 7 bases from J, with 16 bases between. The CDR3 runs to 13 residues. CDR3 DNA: TGTGCCAGCACCCCAAGGGGCGAGGGTGGCTACACCTTA. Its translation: CASTPRGEGGYTL.

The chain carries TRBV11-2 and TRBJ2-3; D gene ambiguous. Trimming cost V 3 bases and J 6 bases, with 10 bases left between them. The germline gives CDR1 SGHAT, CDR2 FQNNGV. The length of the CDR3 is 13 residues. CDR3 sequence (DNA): TGTGCCAGCAGCTTCATCATGGCGGATACGCAGTATTTT. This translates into CASSFIMADTQYF.